This T cell receptor beta chain derives from a study of naive and memory T cell subsets. Study-wide results and caveats: Activation and differentiation may alter RNA-based TCR counts. In naive cells, over 90% of TCR sequences were seen only once.

Germline trimming cut 5 bases from V and 4 bases from J; bases unmatched to any gene: 2. The germline gives CDR1 SGDLS, CDR2 YYNGEE. This CDR3 has 14 residues. In its sample, this clonotype was seen a few times. Its antigen is as yet unknown. Two oligonucleotides, mixed equimolar, formed the beta constant-region primer covering TRBC1 and TRBC2. A 12-nucleotide UMI and the SP2 primer were added to the cDNA 3' end by oligonucleotide ligation. TCRdb re-derived calls from the UMI-ligation and nested PCR reads in MiXCR, one entry per CDR3 protein. The profile covers around 40,000 distinct CDR3 sequences, with 10% to 15% appearing a single time and roughly a fifth taken by the ten largest.

The receptor comes from a human donor in good health. This chain links TRBV9 with TRBJ2-1, with TRBD2 matching 11 bases. The sequenced material came from effector memory CD4+ T cells from blood. The subset: effector memory, CD45RA- CD27-. CDR3 sequence (DNA): TGTGCCAGCAGGGGGACTAGCGGTTACAATGAGCAGTTCTTC. Its protein product is CASRGTSGYNEQFF.